The clone carrying this T cell receptor beta chain occurred many times. Its antigen is currently unknown. These data come from a study of T-cell reconstitution after alpha-beta-depleted transplantation in children. The trim removed 8 bases at V and 6 bases at J, leaving 9 bases unmatched. CDR1 is MNHNS and CDR2 is SASEGT in the germline V gene. The length of the CDR3 is 14 residues. Findings and limits, study-wide: The study reportedly traced alpha-beta T cells about two months after transplant to several hundred expanded graft clones. Hyperexpanded clones declined; after one year, newly produced T cells mostly supplied diversity. Day-60 TCRbeta diversity that was high in some patients was derived from surviving recipient T cells and thymic progenitors.

Unique molecular identifiers were incorporated when the TCRbeta library was constructed. TCRdb fed the PCR reads into MiXCR, producing one record per CDR3 protein. The sample lists just under 250,000 distinct CDR3 sequences, roughly 24% occurring once. The sample here was PBMCs, taken before TCRalphabeta/CD19-depleted stem cell transplant. This TCR was sampled from a girl under 10 years old with Fanconi anemia, due to receive a stem cell transplant. The rearrangement uses TRBV6-1 and TRBJ1-5; 8 nucleotides match TRBD1. Written as DNA, the CDR3 is TGTGCCAGCGGTGGACAGGGAGGCTCTCAGCCCCAGCATTTT. It encodes CASGGQGGSQPQHF.